A single sample gave rise to the 14 T cell receptor beta chains below, sequenced in a study of shared clonotypes between healthy human individuals. Naive CD8 cells, CD45RO-negative and positively selected for CCR7, excluded terminally differentiated effector memory CD45RA+ cells. TCRdb keeps only in-frame clones here, not all; method: immunoSEQ multiplex PCR. Of approximately 650,000 clones listed, over 95% are singletons. What was sequenced was naive CD8+ T cells sorted from blood. Source of these receptors: a woman under 40 in good health.

The rearrangement joins TRBV28 to TRBJ1-2; 10 bases line up with TRBD1. Germline CDR1 reads MDHEN; CDR2 reads SYDVKM. The CDR3 extends over 16 amino acids. V was pared by 5 bases and J by 2 bases, with 8 bases of the junction left unmatched. The CDR3 DNA reads TGTGCCAGCAGTCCTCCGGGACAGGGGAGCAACTATGGCTACACCTTC. Residues: CASSPPGQGSNYGYTF.

The rearrangement joins TRBV2 to TRBJ1-4; TRBD1 matches 11 bases. Germline-derived CDR1 and CDR2 are SNHLY and FYNNEI. The CDR3 has 15 amino acids. The V and J ends lost 4 bases and 6 bases, in that order; junction bases with no gene match: 4. The CDR3, as DNA: TGTGCCAGCAGTGCAAGGGACAGGGGGTATGAAAAACTGTTTTTT. It is translated as CASSARDRGYEKLFF. The whole variable domain, remainder taken from reference TRBV2 and TRBJ1-4, is EPEVTQTPSHQVTQMGQEVILRCVPISNHLYFYWYRQILGQKVEFLVSFYNNEISEKSEIFDDQFSVERPDGSNFTLKIRSTKLEDSAMYFCASSARDRGYEKLFFGSGTQLSVL.

J is TRBJ2-7 and V is TRBV10-2, with TRBD2 identical over 13 bases. Germline CDR1 is WSHSY and CDR2 is SAAADI. The CDR3 runs to 16 residues. V lost 5 bases, J lost 3 bases, and 7 bases stayed unmatched. This chain's CDR3 is CASSTKTSGRNYEQYF. The CDR3 DNA is TGCGCCAGCAGTACAAAGACTAGCGGGAGGAACTACGAGCAGTACTTC.

The V and J genes are TRBV28 and TRBJ2-7, with 11 bases lining up with TRBD2. The CDR3 sequence is 16 residues long. Germline CDR1 is MDHEN and CDR2 is SYDVKM. V lost 7 bases, J lost 0 bases, and 8 bases stayed unmatched. Here the CDR3 reads CASTSYSGRASYEQYF. CDR3 nucleotide sequence: TGTGCCAGCACCTCCTATAGCGGGAGGGCCTCCTACGAGCAGTACTTC.

This clone has a single count. The chain recombines TRBV7-8 with TRBJ2-7; TRBD1 matches 9 bases. Germline trimming cut 6 bases from V and 2 bases from J; bases unmatched to any gene: 8. CDR3 length: 15 residues. The germline V gene has CDR1 SGHVS and CDR2 FQNEAQ. CDR3 sequence: CASSYSGTGTYEQYF. The CDR3 DNA is TGTGCCAGCAGTTATTCCGGGACAGGGACCTACGAGCAGTACTTC.

The V gene is TRBV4-2, the J gene TRBJ2-7, with 8 bases matching TRBD1. The CDR3 is made up of 16 amino acids. Germline-derived CDR1 and CDR2 are LGHNA and YNFKEQ. V gave up 0 bases and J gave up 2 bases; unmatched junction bases: 6. CDR3: CASSQERTGLAYEQYF. The CDR3 bases are TGTGCCAGCAGCCAAGAACGGACAGGGTTAGCCTACGAGCAGTACTTC.

The V call is TRBV7-8, the J call TRBJ2-1; 13 bases line up with TRBD2. The CDR3 runs 19 residues. J lost 1 base, V lost 5 bases, and 11 bases had no gene match. CDR1 and CDR2 from the germline V gene are SGHVS and FQNEAQ. The CDR3 spells CASSPGLAGDEGSYNEQFF. CDR3 sequence (DNA): TGTGCCAGCAGCCCAGGACTAGCGGGAGATGAAGGATCCTACAATGAGCAGTTCTTC.

This chain links TRBV1 with TRBJ1-5. TRBV1 is assigned pseudogene status. The CDR3 is 19 amino acids. The CDR3 protein is CTSSQGSGQMAYSNQPQHF. CDR3 sequence (DNA): TGCACCAGCAGCCAAGGATCCGGCCAAATGGCCTATAGCAATCAGCCCCAGCATTTT.

The chain links TRBV4-1 to TRBJ2-3, with D possibly being TRBD2 (6 bases). V lost 1 base and J 0 bases, leaving 11 bases between the germline ends. The germline gives CDR1 MGHRA, CDR2 YSYEKL. The CDR3 contains 16 residues. This CDR3 is CASSQVAGHSTDTQYF. CDR3 nucleotide sequence: TGCGCCAGCAGCCAAGTCGCGGGGCACAGCACAGATACGCAGTATTTT.

The genes are TRBV2 and TRBJ2-7; D possibly corresponds to TRBD2 (5 bases). From germline, CDR1 is SNHLY and CDR2 FYNNEI. CDR3 length equals 13 residues. Deletions cut 3 bases from V and 3 bases from J, with 9 bases between. CDR3 DNA: TGTGCCAGCAGTGATGCCCGGGACTACGAGCAGTACTTC. It translates to CASSDARDYEQYF.

The chain has TRBV2 and TRBJ2-7; 7 bases fit TRBD2. Germline loops: CDR1 SNHLY, CDR2 FYNNEI. After removal of 6 bases from V and 6 bases from J, the junction contained 8 bases not matched to a gene. This CDR3 spans 13 amino acids. The CDR3 DNA sequence: TGTGCCAGCAGGGAGGCGGGAGTTCTCGAGCAGTACTTC. Translated, it gives CASREAGVLEQYF.

The V gene is TRBV29-1, the J gene TRBJ1-3; D perhaps matches TRBD1 (6 bases). Between the trimmed V and J ends, which lost 1 base and 0 bases, there was a span of 10 bases. CDR3 length: 15 residues. Germline lookup yields CDR1 SQVTM and CDR2 ANQGSEA. The CDR3 region has the DNA TGCAGCGTTGAAGGGACAGAATACTCTGGAAACACCATATATTTT. It specifies CSVEGTEYSGNTIYF.

The chain is built from TRBV13 and TRBJ2-3; 7 positions match TRBD1. This CDR3 spans 16 amino acids. CDR1 and CDR2 from the germline V gene are PRHDT and FYEKMQ (reference sequence). V gave up 0 bases and J gave up 2 bases; unmatched junction bases: 5. The CDR3 nucleotides read TGTGCCAGCAGCTTAGGCCGGACAGGACTCACAGATACGCAGTATTTT. Amino acid sequence: CASSLGRTGLTDTQYF.

The chain carries TRBV29-1 and TRBJ1-1; D may be TRBD1 (6 bases). The V and J ends lost 2 bases and 5 bases respectively, with 12 bases between them. Germline-derived CDR1 and CDR2 are SQVTM and ANQGSEA. The CDR3 consists of 13 residues. In DNA, the CDR3 is TGCAGCGTTGAAATTGCGGGGGCGACTGAAGCTTTCTTT. This codes for CSVEIAGATEAFF.